The 21 T cell receptor beta chains below come from one sample, sequenced in a study of blood T cell repertoires in COVID-19. TCRdb's copy holds only in-frame clones and misses some; the assay was immunoSEQ multiplex PCR. The data show 35,000 to 45,000 clones, almost 85% seen once. Sequencing was done on a sample of peripheral blood. These receptors were collected from a human donor in a cohort sampled during active COVID-19.

This rearrangement joins TRBV30 to TRBJ2-3; possibly TRBD1 for D (6 bases). CDR3 size: 15 residues. Trimming left V 0 bases short and J 2 bases short, with 12 bases between. CDR1 is GTSNPN and CDR2 is SVGIG in the germline V gene (reference sequence). The CDR3 sequence: CAWSVGQSSTDTQYF. CDR3 in DNA: TGTGCCTGGAGTGTAGGACAGAGCTCCACAGATACGCAGTATTTT. Variable domain in full (rest from reference TRBV30 and TRBJ2-3): SQTIHQWPATLVQPVGSPLSLECTVEGTSNPNLYWYRQAAGRGLQLLFYSVGIGQISSEVPQNLSASRPQDRQFILSSKKLLLSDSGFYLCAWSVGQSSTDTQYFGPGTRLTVL.

The CDR3 bases are TGTGCCAGTACCGGGACAAGAAATTCACCCCTCCACTTT. Translation gives CASTGTRNSPLHF. The gene calls are TRBV19 and TRBJ1-6; weak D call: TRBD1 (6 bases). This CDR3 is 13 amino acids long. Germline V CDR1 and CDR2: LNHDA, SQIVND (reference sequence). V was pared by 7 bases and J by 7 bases, with 11 bases between.

The chain combines TRBV7-9 with TRBJ2-1, with TRBD2 matching over 8 bases. The junction had 12 bases not matched to a gene; V was cut back by 7 bases and J by 7 bases. The CDR3 extends over 15 amino acids. Looked up from germline, CDR1 is SEHNR and CDR2 is FQNEAQ (reference sequence). The CDR3 bases are TGTGCCAGCAAAGCCATAGGGACTAGACCAAATGAGCAGTTCTTC. Protein product: CASKAIGTRPNEQFF.

The genes are TRBV20-1 and TRBJ2-2, with a weak D call TRBD2 (6 bases). The length of the CDR3 is 13 residues. Germline assignment: CDR1 DFQATT and CDR2 SNEGSKA (reference sequence). V lost 3 bases and J 8 bases, leaving 13 bases between the germline ends. The CDR3 DNA is TGCAGTGCTAGTGGGGGAGGCGGTGGGGAGCTGTTTTTT. Encoded protein: CSASGGGGGELFF.

DNA of the CDR3: TGTGCCAGCAGCTTAGGACCTCCGGTGGGCCGGGGGGAGACCCAGTACTTC. Amino acid sequence: CASSLGPPVGRGETQYF. This chain links TRBV13 with TRBJ2-5; D perhaps matches TRBD2 (6 bases). The CDR3 length is 17 residues. Trimming removed 0 bases at V and 5 bases at J, with 19 bases between. Per germline, CDR1 PRHDT and CDR2 FYEKMQ (reference sequence).

The chain couples TRBV2 to TRBJ1-2; 7 bases align to TRBD1. V lost 6 bases and J lost 8; bases outside the gene matches: 9. Per germline, CDR1 SNHLY and CDR2 FYNNEI. This CDR3 spans 13 amino acids. CDR3 sequence reads: CASRLQGVGGYTF. The CDR3 coding sequence is TGTGCCAGCAGACTGCAGGGGGTTGGCGGCTACACCTTC.

The chain recombines TRBV15 with TRBJ2-3, with TRBD2 identical over 12 bases. CDR1 LNHNV and CDR2 YYDKDF come from the germline V gene (reference sequence). V shed 5 bases and J 2 bases; nucleotides not matched to a gene: 8. This CDR3 is 17 amino acids long. The chain's CDR3 is CATSSRTSGTYTDTQYF. The CDR3 region has the DNA TGTGCCACCAGCTCCAGGACTAGCGGGACTTACACAGATACGCAGTATTTT.

The chain couples TRBV30 to TRBJ1-2, with 9 bases identical to TRBD1. Germline-derived CDR1 and CDR2 are GTSNPN and SVGIG (reference sequence). The CDR3 has 13 amino acids. With 4 bases clipped from V and 8 bases from J, the junction kept 8 bases outside the gene matches. As DNA, the CDR3 is TGTGCCTGGACCACAAGGACAGGGGTCGGCTACACCTTC. This translates into CAWTTRTGVGYTF.

The sample holds a few counts of this clone. The rearrangement joins TRBV9 to TRBJ2-1, with 10 bases aligning to TRBD1. CDR1 is SGDLS and CDR2 is YYNGEE in the germline V gene. V shed 4 bases and J 3 bases; nucleotides not matched to a gene: 4. The CDR3 is 15 amino acids. As DNA, the CDR3 is TGTGCCAGCAGCCCGGGACAGGGGTTCTACAATGAGCAGTTCTTC. It codes for CASSPGQGFYNEQFF.

This chain joins TRBV5-1 and TRBJ1-2, with no clear D. CDR1 is SGHRS and CDR2 is YFSETQ in the germline V gene. CDR3 length equals 12 residues. V was clipped by 4 bases and J by 6 bases, with 10 bases between them. CDR3: CASSTGEDGYTF. The CDR3, as DNA: TGCGCCAGCAGCACCGGGGAAGATGGCTACACCTTC.

The chain combines TRBV27 with TRBJ2-5, with 11 bases matching TRBD2. This CDR3 comprises 17 residues. In germline, CDR1 is MNHEY, CDR2 SMNVEV (reference sequence). V shed 4 bases and J 5 bases; nucleotides not matched to a gene: 12. DNA of the CDR3: TGTGCCAGCAGTTCACTACTACTACTAGCGGGAGCTGAGACCCAGTACTTC. Amino acid sequence: CASSSLLLLAGAETQYF.

The chain has TRBV12-5 and TRBJ1-3; 9 bases fit TRBD1. Germline V gives CDR1 LGHNT, CDR2 FRNRAP. This CDR3 spans 17 amino acids. V gave up 7 bases and J gave up 1 base; unmatched junction bases: 11. The CDR3 loop reads CASARGQGFTSGNTIYF. CDR3 nucleotide sequence: TGTGCTAGTGCTCGCGGACAGGGGTTTACGTCTGGAAACACCATATATTTT. Filled out from reference TRBV12-5 and TRBJ1-3, the complete variable domain reads DARVTQTPRHKVTEMGQEVTMRCQPILGHNTVFWYRQTMMQGLELLAYFRNRAPLDDSGMPKDRFSAEMPDATLATLKIQPSEPRDSAVYFCASARGQGFTSGNTIYFGEGSWLTVV.

The chain links TRBV27 to TRBJ1-5; D unclear. Germline CDR1 and CDR2: MNHEY and SMNVEV (reference sequence). The CDR3 contains 14 residues. V dropped 5 bases and J dropped 0 bases, with 8 bases sitting between them. In DNA form, the CDR3 reads TGTGCCAGCAGTCTCAGATATAGCAATCAGCCCCAGCATTTT. This sequence encodes CASSLRYSNQPQHF.

The chain carries TRBV11-2 and TRBJ1-1, with D possibly being TRBD1 (6 bases). The germline gives CDR1 SGHAT, CDR2 FQNNGV. Trimming removed 2 bases at V and 2 bases at J, with 12 bases between. The CDR3 is 15 residues long. The CDR3: CASSLRGGYNTEAFF. The CDR3 DNA follows: TGTGCCAGCAGCTTACGAGGGGGATATAACACTGAAGCTTTCTTT.

The chain employs TRBV12-2 and TRBJ1-3; the listed D gene, TRBD1, was not tested against the DNA. TRBV12-2 is classified as a pseudogene. The CDR3 runs to 15 residues. CDR3 nucleotide sequence: TGTGCAAGTACTCTTGACAGGGGGCTAGGAAACACCATATATTTT. This sequence encodes CASTLDRGLGNTIYF.

CDR3: CASSVRTGNTEAFF. Written as DNA, the CDR3 is TGTGCCAGCAGTGTCCGGACAGGGAACACTGAAGCTTTCTTT. V gene TRBV2 combines with J gene TRBJ1-1; TRBD1 agrees at 7 bases. CDR1 SNHLY and CDR2 FYNNEI come from the germline V gene. This CDR3 has 14 amino acids. V trimming: 4 bases; J trimming: 1 base; junction bases outside the gene matches: 3.

This sequence joins TRBV18 and TRBJ1-4; D is ambiguous. CDR3 size: 15 residues. The germline gives CDR1 KGHSH, CDR2 LQKENI. V dropped 0 bases and J dropped 8 bases, with 13 bases sitting between them. The CDR3 DNA sequence: TGTGCCAGCTCACCACCTACGAATCGAGGGGAAAAACTGTTTTTT. Its translation is CASSPPTNRGEKLFF.

This clone has just a few counts. The chain uses TRBV10-2 and TRBJ2-3, with 10 positions matching TRBD1. Germline trimming cut 10 bases from V and 2 bases from J; bases unmatched to any gene: 18. Germline values: CDR1 WSHSY, CDR2 SAAADI. The CDR3 is 18 amino acids. In DNA, the CDR3 is TGCGCCATCCAAGCCCTGGGACAGGGGATGAAAATCACAGATACGCAGTATTTT. Its translation: CAIQALGQGMKITDTQYF.

V is TRBV6-5 and J is TRBJ1-3; TRBD1 matches at 9 bases. V gave up 7 bases and J gave up 7 bases; unmatched junction bases: 8. Germline V gene lookup returns CDR1 MNHEY and CDR2 SVGAGI. There are 14 residues in the CDR3. DNA for the CDR3: TGTGCCAGCATGGTACAGGGGGCGGGGAACACCATATATTTT. Translating it yields CASMVQGAGNTIYF.

The CDR3 region is CAWSTGTAAGEQYF. The CDR3, as DNA: TGTGCCTGGAGTACCGGGACAGCTGCTGGGGAGCAGTACTTC. This rearrangement joins TRBV30 to TRBJ2-7; 7 nucleotides line up with TRBD1. CDR3 length equals 14 residues. J lost 7 bases, V lost 2 bases, and 11 bases had no gene match. The V gene's germline CDR1 is GTSNPN and CDR2 SVGIG (reference sequence).

The chain recombines TRBV6-5 with TRBJ1-5; 7 bases match TRBD1. V was pared by 5 bases and J by 1 base, with 5 bases of the junction left unmatched. The V gene's germline CDR1 is MNHEY and CDR2 SVGAGI. This CDR3 region has 15 residues. The DNA of the CDR3 is TGTGCCAGCAGTCTGACAGGGTTCAGCAATCAGCCCCAGCATTTT. It encodes CASSLTGFSNQPQHF.